This T cell receptor (beta chain) comes out of a study of HIV-infected children after antiretroviral therapy interruption. Sample treatment: PENTA 11 planned treatment interruption arm or continuous ART arm. Germline trimming cut 3 bases from V and 5 bases from J; bases unmatched to any gene: 10. CDR3 length equals 16 residues. Per germline, CDR1 MNHEY and CDR2 SMNVEV (reference sequence). A 3' RACE protocol on RNA, with unique molecular identifiers, produced the TCR library. One entry per CDR3 protein, called by TCRdb with MiXCR from the 3' RACE reads. The repertoire includes thousands of distinct CDR3 sequences, more than 4% of them detected once, and around a quarter sits in the top ten. This clonotype was counted ten times or more.

The chain links TRBV27 to TRBJ1-2, with 9 positions matching TRBD1. The TCR sequence derives from a pool of human donors with HIV. The sequencing used CD45RO+ CD8+ T cells from PBMCs, pooled from several time points, collected from a donor given antiretroviral therapy, either interrupted or continuous. Regarding subset: memory CD8+ CD45RO+ CD45RA- T cells. The DNA of the CDR3 is TGTGCCAGCAGTTTGAACCGGGACAGGGTTTGGTATGGCTACACCTTC. It codes for CASSLNRDRVWYGYTF.